The T cell receptor (beta chain) under discussion was sequenced for a study of T cells in tuberculosis. Study-wide findings and caveats: Active tuberculosis cases were adults; controls were adolescents. Smaller alpha distances in active tuberculosis partly reflected shorter CDR3-alpha lengths.

For this clone: Its antigen is still unknown.

V was pared by 1 base and J by 1 base, with 11 bases between. The CDR3 extends over 17 amino acids. CDR1 LNHNV and CDR2 YYDKDF come from the germline V gene (reference sequence). Profiling relied on immunoSEQ multiplex PCR, and the TCRdb table lists in-frame clones only, not all of them. The repertoire consists of some 34,000 clones, with over 90% occurring once and the leading ten covering 6.5% to 9%. This clonotype was sampled from a donor aged 10-29 years with latent tuberculosis or without tuberculosis infection. The sample consisted of PBMCs. This chain joins TRBV15 and TRBJ2-6; no clear D gene. The CDR3 region is CATSRGPGESGANVLTF. In nucleotides, the CDR3 is TGTGCCACCAGCAGAGGCCCAGGCGAGTCTGGGGCCAACGTCCTGACTTTC.